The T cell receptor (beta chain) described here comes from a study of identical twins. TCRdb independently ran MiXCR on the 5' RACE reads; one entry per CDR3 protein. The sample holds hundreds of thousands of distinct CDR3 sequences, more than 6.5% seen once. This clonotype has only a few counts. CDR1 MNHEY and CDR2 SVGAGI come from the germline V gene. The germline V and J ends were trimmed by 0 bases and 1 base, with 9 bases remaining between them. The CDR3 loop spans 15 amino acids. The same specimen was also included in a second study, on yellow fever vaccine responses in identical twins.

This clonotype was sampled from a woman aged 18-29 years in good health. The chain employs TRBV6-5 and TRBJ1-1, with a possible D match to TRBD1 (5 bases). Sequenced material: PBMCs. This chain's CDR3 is CASSYSDTSNTEAFF. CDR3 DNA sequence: TGTGCCAGCAGTTACTCGGACACTTCGAACACTGAAGCTTTCTTT.